This TCR beta chain originates from a study of blood T cell repertoires in COVID-19. Measured with immunoSEQ multiplex PCR; TCRdb has only the in-frame clones, and not every one. The table has about 300,000 clones, about 82% seen once. Losses at the gene ends were 6 bases for V and 0 bases for J; bases not matched to a gene: 7. This CDR3 comprises 15 residues. Germline V CDR1 and CDR2: KGHSH, LQKENI. The receptor was derived from a woman aged 45-59 years with acute or convalescent COVID-19. This rearrangement joins TRBV18 to TRBJ1-1; TRBD1 aligns across 7 bases. The sequencing sample was made of peripheral blood. CDR3 in DNA: TGTGCCAGCTCTAGGGACAGACTATTGAACACTGAAGCTTTCTTT. It encodes CASSRDRLLNTEAFF.